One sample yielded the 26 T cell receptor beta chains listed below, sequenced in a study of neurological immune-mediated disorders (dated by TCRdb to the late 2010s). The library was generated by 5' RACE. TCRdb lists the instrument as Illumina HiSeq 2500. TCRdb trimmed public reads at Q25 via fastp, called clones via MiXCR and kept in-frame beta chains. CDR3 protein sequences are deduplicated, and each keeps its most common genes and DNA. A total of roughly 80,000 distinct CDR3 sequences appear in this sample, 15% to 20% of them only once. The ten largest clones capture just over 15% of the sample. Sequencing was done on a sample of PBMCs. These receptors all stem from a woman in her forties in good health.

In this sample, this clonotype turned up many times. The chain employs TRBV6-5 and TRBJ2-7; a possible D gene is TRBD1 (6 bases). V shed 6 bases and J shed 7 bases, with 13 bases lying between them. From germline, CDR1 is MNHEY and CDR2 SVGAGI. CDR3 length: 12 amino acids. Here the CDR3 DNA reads TGTGCCAGCAGAGGGACGCAGGGGGAGCAGTACTTC. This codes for CASRGTQGEQYF.

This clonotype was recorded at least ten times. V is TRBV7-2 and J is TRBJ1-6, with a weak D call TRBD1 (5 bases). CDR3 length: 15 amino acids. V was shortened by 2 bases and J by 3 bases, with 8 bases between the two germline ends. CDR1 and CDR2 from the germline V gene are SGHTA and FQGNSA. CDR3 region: CASSLIGHYNSPLHF. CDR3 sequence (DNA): TGTGCCAGCAGCTTAATTGGACACTATAATTCACCCCTCCACTTT. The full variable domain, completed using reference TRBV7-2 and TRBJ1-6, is GAGVSQSPSNKVTEKGKDVELRCDPISGHTALYWYRQSLGQGLEFLIYFQGNSAPDKSGLPSDRFSAERTGGSVSTLTIQRTQQEDSAVYLCASSLIGHYNSPLHFGNGTRLTVT.

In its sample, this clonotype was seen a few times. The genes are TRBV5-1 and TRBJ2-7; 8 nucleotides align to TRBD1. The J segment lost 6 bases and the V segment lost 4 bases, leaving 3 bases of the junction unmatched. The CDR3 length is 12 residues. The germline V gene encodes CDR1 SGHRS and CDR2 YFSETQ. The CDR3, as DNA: TGCGCCAGCAGCATCGACAGGGGCGAGCAGTACTTC. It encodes CASSIDRGEQYF. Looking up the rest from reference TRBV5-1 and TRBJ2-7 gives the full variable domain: KAGVTQTPRYLIKTRGQQVTLSCSPISGHRSVSWYQQTPGQGLQFLFEYFSETQRNKGNFPGRFSGRQFSNSRSEMNVSTLELGDSALYLCASSIDRGEQYFGPGTRLTVT.

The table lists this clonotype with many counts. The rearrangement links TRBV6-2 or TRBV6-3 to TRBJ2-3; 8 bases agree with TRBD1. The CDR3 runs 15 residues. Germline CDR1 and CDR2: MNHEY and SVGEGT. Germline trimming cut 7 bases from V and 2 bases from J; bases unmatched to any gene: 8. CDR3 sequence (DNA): TGTGCCAGCACCCCAGGGGGCTCCGCCACAGATACGCAGTATTTT. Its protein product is CASTPGGSATDTQYF.

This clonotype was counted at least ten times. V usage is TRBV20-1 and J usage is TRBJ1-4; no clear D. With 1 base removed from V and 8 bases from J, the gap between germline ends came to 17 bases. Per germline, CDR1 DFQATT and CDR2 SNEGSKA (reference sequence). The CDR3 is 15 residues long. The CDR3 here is CSARASAGGREKLFF. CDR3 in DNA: TGCAGTGCTAGAGCCTCGGCGGGCGGGCGGGAAAAACTGTTTTTT.

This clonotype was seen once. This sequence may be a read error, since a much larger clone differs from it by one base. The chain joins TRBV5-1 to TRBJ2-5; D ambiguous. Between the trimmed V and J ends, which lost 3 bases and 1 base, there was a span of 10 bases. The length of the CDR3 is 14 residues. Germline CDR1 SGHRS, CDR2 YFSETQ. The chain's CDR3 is CASSSSGTQETQYF. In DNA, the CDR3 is TGCGCCAGCAGCTCATCCGGAACCCAAGAGACCCAGTACTTC.

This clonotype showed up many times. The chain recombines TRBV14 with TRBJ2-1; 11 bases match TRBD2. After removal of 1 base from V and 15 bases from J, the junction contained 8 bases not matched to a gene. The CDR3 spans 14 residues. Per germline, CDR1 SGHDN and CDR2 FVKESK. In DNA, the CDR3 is TGTGCCAGCAGCCAAGCGGCTAGCGGGGGGACGGGGTTCTTC. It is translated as CASSQAASGGTGFF.

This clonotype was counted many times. In nucleotides, the CDR3 is TGCGCCAGCAGCGCTAGCGGATATAATGAGCAGTTCTTC. Its protein product is CASSASGYNEQFF. The rearrangement uses TRBV5-1 and TRBJ2-1; 7 nucleotides line up with TRBD2. CDR3 length equals 13 residues. Trimming cost V 4 bases and J 7 bases; bases outside gene matches: 5. Germline V gene data show CDR1 as SGHRS and CDR2 as YFSETQ. The whole variable domain, filled in from reference TRBV5-1 and TRBJ2-1, reads KAGVTQTPRYLIKTRGQQVTLSCSPISGHRSVSWYQQTPGQGLQFLFEYFSETQRNKGNFPGRFSGRQFSNSRSEMNVSTLELGDSALYLCASSASGYNEQFFGPGTRLTVL.

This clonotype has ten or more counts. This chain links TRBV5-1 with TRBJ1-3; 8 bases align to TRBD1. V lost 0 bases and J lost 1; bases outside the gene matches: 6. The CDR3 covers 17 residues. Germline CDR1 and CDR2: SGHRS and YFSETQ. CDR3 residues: CASSLASGQASGNTIYF. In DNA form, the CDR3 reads TGCGCCAGCAGCTTGGCCTCGGGACAGGCGTCTGGAAACACCATATATTTT.

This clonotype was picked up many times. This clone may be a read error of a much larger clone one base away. The CDR3 DNA sequence: TGTGCCAGCAGCTTAGAACTAGCGGGGGGCACAGATACGCAGTATTTT. Protein: CASSLELAGGTDTQYF. The chain is built from TRBV7-2 and TRBJ2-3; TRBD2 matches at 11 bases. Germline V gene sequence: CDR1 SGHTA, CDR2 FQGNSA. V shed 1 base, J shed 1 base, and the junction held 1 base outside the gene matches. The CDR3 covers 16 residues.

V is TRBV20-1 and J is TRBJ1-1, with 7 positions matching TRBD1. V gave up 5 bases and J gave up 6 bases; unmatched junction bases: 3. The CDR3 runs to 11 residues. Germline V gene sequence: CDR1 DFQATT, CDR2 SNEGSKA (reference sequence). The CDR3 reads CSAPDRSEAFF. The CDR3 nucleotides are TGCAGTGCTCCGGACAGGTCTGAAGCTTTCTTT.

The CDR3 DNA reads as TGTGCCAGTAGTTATGGACAGCTGAACACTGAAGCTTTCTTT. Amino acid sequence: CASSYGQLNTEAFF. V usage is TRBV19 and J usage is TRBJ1-1, with D maybe TRBD1 (6 bases). The CDR3 is 14 amino acids. CDR1 LNHDA and CDR2 SQIVND come from the germline V gene (reference sequence). Trimming took 5 bases from V and 0 from J, leaving 10 bases between them.

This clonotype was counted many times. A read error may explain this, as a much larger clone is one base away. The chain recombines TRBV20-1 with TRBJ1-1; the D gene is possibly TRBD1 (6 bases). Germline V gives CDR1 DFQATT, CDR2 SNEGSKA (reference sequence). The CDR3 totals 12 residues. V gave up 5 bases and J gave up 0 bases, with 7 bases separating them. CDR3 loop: CSAGDMNTEAFF. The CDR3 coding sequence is TGCAGTGCTGGGGACATGAACACTGAAGCTTTCTTT.

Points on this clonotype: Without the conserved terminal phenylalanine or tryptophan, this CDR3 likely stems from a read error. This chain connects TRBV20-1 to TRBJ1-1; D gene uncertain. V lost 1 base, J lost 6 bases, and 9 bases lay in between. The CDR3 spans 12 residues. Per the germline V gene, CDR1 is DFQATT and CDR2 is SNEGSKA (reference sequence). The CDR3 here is CSARVLVPEAFS. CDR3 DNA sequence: TGCAGTGCTAGAGTTTTGGTGCCTGAAGCTTTCTCT.

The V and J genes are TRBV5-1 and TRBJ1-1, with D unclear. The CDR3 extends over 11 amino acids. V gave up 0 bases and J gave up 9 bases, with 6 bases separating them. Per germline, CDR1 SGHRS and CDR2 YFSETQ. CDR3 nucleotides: TGCGCCAGCAGCTTGGTAGTTAAAGCTTTCTTT. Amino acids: CASSLVVKAFF. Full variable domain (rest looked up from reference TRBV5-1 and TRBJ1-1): KAGVTQTPRYLIKTRGQQVTLSCSPISGHRSVSWYQQTPGQGLQFLFEYFSETQRNKGNFPGRFSGRQFSNSRSEMNVSTLELGDSALYLCASSLVVKAFFGQGTRLTVV.

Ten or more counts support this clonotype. CDR3 bases: TGCGCCAGCAGCCAAGCGGTAGGACTAGGGGACAATGAGCAGTTCTTC. Amino acids: CASSQAVGLGDNEQFF. J is TRBJ2-1 and V is TRBV4-3; the match to TRBD2 covers 7 bases. The CDR3 has 16 amino acids. The V gene's germline CDR1 is LGHNA and CDR2 YSLEER. Trimming removed 1 base from V and 5 bases from J; junction bases left unmatched: 8.

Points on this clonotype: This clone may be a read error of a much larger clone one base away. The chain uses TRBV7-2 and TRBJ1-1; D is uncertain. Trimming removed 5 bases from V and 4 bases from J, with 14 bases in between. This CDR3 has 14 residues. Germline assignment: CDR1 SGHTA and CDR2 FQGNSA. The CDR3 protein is CASSIVNEGTEAFF. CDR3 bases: TGTGCCAGCAGCATAGTTAACGAAGGCACTGAAGCTTTCTTT.

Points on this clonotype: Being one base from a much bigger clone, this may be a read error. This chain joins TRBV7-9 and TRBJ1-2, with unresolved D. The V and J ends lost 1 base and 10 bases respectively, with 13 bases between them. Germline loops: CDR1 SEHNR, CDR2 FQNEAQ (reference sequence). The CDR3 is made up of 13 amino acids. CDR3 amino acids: CASSLDGDSVYTF. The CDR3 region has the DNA TGTGCCAGCAGCTTAGACGGCGACTCTGTCTACACCTTC.

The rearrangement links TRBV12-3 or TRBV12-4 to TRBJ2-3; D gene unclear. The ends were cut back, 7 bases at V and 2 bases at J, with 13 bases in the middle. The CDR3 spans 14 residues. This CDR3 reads CASTRPYHTDTQYF. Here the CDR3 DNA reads TGTGCCAGCACCCGACCGTACCACACAGATACGCAGTATTTT.

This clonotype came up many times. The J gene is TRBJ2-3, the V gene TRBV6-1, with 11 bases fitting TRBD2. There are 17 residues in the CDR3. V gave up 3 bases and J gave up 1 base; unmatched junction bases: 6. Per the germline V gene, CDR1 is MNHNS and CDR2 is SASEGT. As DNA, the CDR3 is TGTGCCAGCAGTGACGTAGCGGGGGGGATTGGCACAGATACGCAGTATTTT. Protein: CASSDVAGGIGTDTQYF.

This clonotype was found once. The CDR3: CSARVGTTYGYTF. DNA of the CDR3: TGCAGTGCTAGGGTTGGGACGACCTATGGCTACACCTTC. The chain couples TRBV20-1 to TRBJ1-2, with D possibly matching TRBD1 (5 bases). CDR3 length: 13 residues. Germline V CDR1 and CDR2: DFQATT, SNEGSKA (reference sequence). Trimming took off 3 bases at V and 4 bases at J, with 12 bases between the two ends.

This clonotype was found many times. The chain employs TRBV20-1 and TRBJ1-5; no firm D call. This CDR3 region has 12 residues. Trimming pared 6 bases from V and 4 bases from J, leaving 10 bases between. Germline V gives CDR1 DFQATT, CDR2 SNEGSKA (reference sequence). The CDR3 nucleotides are TGCAGTGCGGGATCGCCTAATCAGCCCCAGCATTTT. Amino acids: CSAGSPNQPQHF.

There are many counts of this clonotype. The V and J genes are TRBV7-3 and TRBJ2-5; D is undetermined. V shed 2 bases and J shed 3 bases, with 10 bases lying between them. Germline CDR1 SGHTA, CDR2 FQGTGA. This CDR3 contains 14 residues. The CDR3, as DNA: TGTGCCAGCAGCTTATCGGGTGGGAAAGAGACCCAGTACTTC. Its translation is CASSLSGGKETQYF.

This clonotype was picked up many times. CDR3 amino acids: CAIGGGAEEEQYF. The CDR3 DNA reads TGTGCCATCGGCGGGGGGGCCGAAGAGGAGCAGTACTTC. This sequence joins TRBV10-3 and TRBJ2-7; 9 bases are a match to TRBD2. Looked up from germline, CDR1 is ENHRY and CDR2 is SYGVKD. V was pared by 8 bases and J by 7 bases, with 9 bases of the junction left unmatched. The CDR3 contains 13 residues.

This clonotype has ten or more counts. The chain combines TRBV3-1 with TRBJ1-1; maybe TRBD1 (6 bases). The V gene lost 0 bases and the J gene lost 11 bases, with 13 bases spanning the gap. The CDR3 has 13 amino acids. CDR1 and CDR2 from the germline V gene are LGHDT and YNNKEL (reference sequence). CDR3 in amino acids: CASSQDLTGRAFF. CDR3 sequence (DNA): TGTGCCAGCAGCCAAGATTTGACAGGTCGCGCTTTCTTT.

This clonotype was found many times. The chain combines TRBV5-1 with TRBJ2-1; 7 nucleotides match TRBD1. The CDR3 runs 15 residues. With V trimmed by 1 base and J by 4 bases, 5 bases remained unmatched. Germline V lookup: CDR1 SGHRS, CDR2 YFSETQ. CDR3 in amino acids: CASSLNRGKYNEQFF. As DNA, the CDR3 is TGCGCCAGCAGCTTGAACAGGGGCAAGTACAATGAGCAGTTCTTC.